This TCR beta chain is drawn from a study of T cell responses to AZD1222 COVID-19 vaccine. Sequencing was performed with immunoSEQ multiplex PCR; in TCRdb, only in-frame clones are kept and a portion is missing. The sample lists approximately 100,000 clones; 86% were seen once. A note on this clone: Its antigen is currently unknown.

V was pared by 4 bases and J by 5 bases, with 5 bases of the junction left unmatched. Germline assignment: CDR1 PRHDT and CDR2 FYEKMQ (reference sequence). The CDR3 contains 15 residues. Study-wide results and limits: Most donors were white British and more were female, and clonal diversity was possibly underestimated.

This TCR came from an adult who received the MenACWY meningococcal vaccine as a control. The starting material was peripheral blood, obtained 28 days after the second dose of the MenACWY control vaccine. The chain links TRBV13 to TRBJ2-3, with 11 bases that match TRBD1. The CDR3 DNA reads TGTGCCAGCAGCTCACGGACAGGGGGCATAGATACGCAGTATTTT. Translated, it gives CASSSRTGGIDTQYF.